The clone carrying this T cell receptor beta chain turned up a few times. Antigen unknown. These data come from a study of early T cells in non-severe SARS-CoV-2 infection. Study at large: Unsorted whole-blood RNA was sequenced in bulk, leaving chains unpaired.

Separate cDNA molecules each had unique molecular identifiers attached to them. TCRdb reprocessed the 5' RACE reads via MiXCR and lists one record per CDR3 protein. The sample yields tens of thousands of distinct CDR3 sequences, around 16% seen once. Findings and caveats of the study: Anti-spike CD8 specificities were favored by VDJdb matching, whose results missed private and CD4 specificities.

Sequenced: whole blood. The receptor was isolated from an adult who was a healthcare worker with PCR-confirmed SARS-CoV-2 infection or an uninfected control (not recorded which).

The CDR3 here is CSAEGAGFGDTQYF. CDR3 coding DNA: TGCAGTGCTGAGGGGGCAGGCTTTGGAGATACGCAGTATTTT. The rearrangement joins TRBV20-1 to TRBJ2-3; TRBD1 agrees at 7 bases. Germline V gene sequence: CDR1 DFQATT, CDR2 SNEGSKA (reference sequence). The ends lost 5 bases at V and 5 bases at J; junction bases unmatched: 10. The CDR3 sequence is 14 residues long.